The present TCR beta chain was sequenced within a study of blood T cell repertoires in COVID-19. Looked up from germline, CDR1 is SNHLY and CDR2 is FYNNEI. The CDR3 sequence is 14 residues long. V shed 4 bases, J shed 5 bases, and the junction held 7 bases outside the gene matches. Method: immunoSEQ multiplex PCR; TCRdb's copy keeps in-frame clones and lacks some. Of tens of thousands of clones listed, more than 75% are singletons. The sample taken for sequencing was peripheral blood. The rearrangement links TRBV2 to TRBJ1-2; 7 nucleotides line up with TRBD1. This clonotype was obtained from a man in his 70s with active or convalescent COVID-19. CDR3 DNA sequence: TGTGCCAGCAGTGGGCCAGACAGGGTATATGGCTACACCTTC. This gives the protein CASSGPDRVYGYTF.